A selection of T cell receptor beta chains follows, all from one sample in a study of blood T cells in healthy people across ages. Each CDR3 protein gets one entry after TCRdb re-called the 5' RACE reads with MiXCR. The data hold hundreds of thousands of distinct CDR3 sequences, with more than 45% observed a single time. The material sequenced was blood. All receptors come from a woman older than 75 in good health. Both conserved end residues are part of each CDR3. D genes are given only for firm matches. The size entry is marked missing in some rows and otherwise reads once, few, many or a size class.

>TRBJ2-3|TRBV12-3/TRBV12-4|few|TRBD1|14
TGTGCCAGCAGCCAGGGGGTCGGAGGAGATACGCAGTATTTT
CASSQGVGGDTQYF
>TRBJ2-3|TRBV5-1|many|-|16
TGCGCCAGCAGCCAACTGCTGGCCCGTGTAACAGATACGCAGTATTTT
CASSQLLARVTDTQYF
>TRBJ2-3|TRBV5-1|-|TRBD2|14
TGCGCCAGCAACGGACTAGCGGGCACAGATACGCAGTATTTT
CASNGLAGTDTQYF
>TRBJ2-2|TRBV7-2|once|-|14
TGTGCCAGCAGCTTAGCTACGAACACCGGGGAGCTGTTTTTT
CASSLATNTGELFF
>TRBJ2-7|TRBV14|-|-|13
TGTGCCAGCAGGATGACAGGTACCTACGAGCAGTACTTC
CASRMTGTYEQYF
>TRBJ2-7|TRBV20-1|-|TRBD2|14
TGCAGTGCTAGAGGACTAGCGGGAGTGGGAGAGCAGTACTTC
CSARGLAGVGEQYF
>TRBJ1-4|TRBV12-3/TRBV12-4|-|-|14
TGTGCCAGCAGTTTAGGAGGGCTCGTTGAAAAACTGTTTTTT
CASSLGGLVEKLFF
>TRBJ2-5|TRBV15|many|-|15
TGTGCCACCAGCAGAGATATCAACAGACAAGAGACCCAGTACTTC
CATSRDINRQETQYF
>TRBJ2-2|TRBV9|-|-|16
TGTGCCAGCAGCGTACTCCCGACAGCGAACACCGGGGAGCTGTTTTTT
CASSVLPTANTGELFF
>TRBJ2-7|TRBV4-1|-|TRBD2|15
TGCGCCAGCAGCCAAGATCCGGGGACTAGCGGCGAGCAGTACTTC
CASSQDPGTSGEQYF
>TRBJ2-7|TRBV3-1|many|TRBD2|16
TGTGCCAGCAGCCAGACTAGCGGGAGTCGGTCCCACGAGCAGTACTTC
CASSQTSGSRSHEQYF
>TRBJ2-5|TRBV4-3|-|-|16
TGCGCCAGCAGCCAAGATCGAGGGACATTACAAGAGACCCAGTACTTC
CASSQDRGTLQETQYF
>TRBJ2-7|TRBV11-2|many|TRBD2|15
TGTGCCAGCATCCTGACGGCGGGAGGCACCTACGAGCAGTACTTC
CASILTAGGTYEQYF
>TRBJ2-7|TRBV2|-|-|17
TGTGCCAGCAGTCAACCACTGGACAGAGTGAGGTCCTACGAGCAGTACTTC
CASSQPLDRVRSYEQYF
>TRBJ2-5|TRBV4-3|-|TRBD2|18
TGCGCCAGCAGCCAATTCCGTCTGGGGACTAGCGGAGAAGAGACCCAGTACTTC
CASSQFRLGTSGEETQYF
>TRBJ2-7|TRBV29-1|-|-|13
TGCAGCGTAGTGACAGGAGGGTCCTACGAGCAGTACTTC
CSVVTGGSYEQYF
>TRBJ1-6|TRBV27|-|-|13
TGTGCCAGCAGTTTACCAGGGGTTTCACCCCCCCACTTT
CASSLPGVSPPHF
>TRBJ2-1|TRBV6-5|many|TRBD1|15
TGTGCCAGCGCCAGGACAGGGGGTTCCTACAATGAGCAGTTCTTC
CASARTGGSYNEQFF
>TRBJ2-1|TRBV5-1|-|TRBD2|17
TGCGCCAGCAGCCCGTCGGCGGGAGGGGGGAATAACAATGAGCAGTTCTTC
CASSPSAGGGNNNEQFF
>TRBJ2-5|TRBV28|-|-|13
TGTGCCAGCGGAACCTTCGGAGGAGAGACCCAGTACTTC
CASGTFGGETQYF
>TRBJ2-1|TRBV20-1|few|TRBD1|15
TGCAGTGCTGTATTCGGACAGGGCTCCTACAATGAGCAGTTCTTC
CSAVFGQGSYNEQFF
>TRBJ2-6|TRBV27|-|TRBD1|18
TGTGCCAGCAGGGTACCGGGACAGATTTTCTCTGGGGCCAACGTCCTGACTTTC
CASRVPGQIFSGANVLTF
>TRBJ1-2|TRBV18|many|TRBD1|15
TGTGCCAGCTCACCAGGGACAGAACTTAACTATGGCTACACCTTC
CASSPGTELNYGYTF
>TRBJ2-3|TRBV7-9|-|TRBD1|15
TGTGCCAGCCGACAGGGGGCTTTCATCACAGATACGCAGTATTTT
CASRQGAFITDTQYF
>TRBJ1-2|TRBV28|once|-|15
TGTGCCAGCAGTTCCAACAGAGGGGCTAACTATGGCTACACCTTC
CASSSNRGANYGYTF
>TRBJ1-2|TRBV5-1|-|TRBD1|16
TGCGCCAGCAGCTTGGGCTACGGACAGGGAAGGGATGGCTACACCTTC
CASSLGYGQGRDGYTF
>TRBJ2-7|TRBV9|-|TRBD2|21
TGTGCCAGCAGCGTCCTACTAAAGACTAGCGGGAGGACCCCGGACTCCTACGAGCAGTACTTC
CASSVLLKTSGRTPDSYEQYF
>TRBJ2-2|TRBV4-2|-|TRBD2|19
TGTGCCAACAGCCGCTCCGCCTCTAGCGGGGGGGCTGGCACCGGGGAGCTGTTTTTT
CANSRSASSGGAGTGELFF
>TRBJ1-4|TRBV5-1|once|TRBD1|15
TGCGCCAGCAGCTTACAGGGGGGGACCAATGAAAAACTGTTTTTT
CASSLQGGTNEKLFF
>TRBJ1-1|TRBV20-1|many|-|14
TGCAGTGCTCCCCCGGGGGGAAAGAACACTGAAGCTTTCTTT
CSAPPGGKNTEAFF
>TRBJ2-3|TRBV7-9|-|TRBD1|14
TGTGCCAGCAGCCCCCCAGTGACGGGGACAGGGGTGTATTTT
CASSPPVTGTGVYF
>TRBJ2-2|TRBV10-2|many|TRBD1|16
TGCGCCAGCAGCGAGGGACAGAACGGGAACACCGGGGAGCTGTTTTTT
CASSEGQNGNTGELFF
>TRBJ2-5|TRBV7-2|many|TRBD1|14
TGTGCCAGTCAGCAGGGGGCTGGCCAGGAGACCCAGTACTTC
CASQQGAGQETQYF
>TRBJ1-2|TRBV6-1|-|-|12
TGTGCCACCAGCGGGGCTAACTATGGCTACACCTTC
CATSGANYGYTF
>TRBJ2-3|TRBV20-1|-|TRBD2|14
TGCAGTGCGCGGACTAGCGGGTTTTTTCATACGCAGTATTTT
CSARTSGFFHTQYF
>TRBJ2-5|TRBV12-3/TRBV12-4|-|TRBD1|17
TGTGCCAGCAGCTCCGGACAGGGGCCAACCCTGGGGGAGACCCAGTACTTC
CASSSGQGPTLGETQYF
>TRBJ2-1|TRBV13|-|TRBD1|12
TGTGCCAGCAGGGGGACAGGGGATGAGCAGTTCTTC
CASRGTGDEQFF
>TRBJ1-6|TRBV5-5|many|-|14
TGTGCCAGCAGCTTGGCAAGGGCGGGCTCACCCCTCCACTTT
CASSLARAGSPLHF
>TRBJ2-3|TRBV7-2|once|TRBD1|14
TGTGCCAGCAGCCCGGGACAGGGAGCAGATACGCGGTATTTT
CASSPGQGADTRYF
>TRBJ1-1|TRBV29-1|many|-|10
TGCAGCGTCGGGGGGACTGAAGCTTTCTTT
CSVGGTEAFF
>TRBJ2-7|TRBV5-1|many|-|16
TGCGCCAGCAGCTTGGACAGCCTAAGTGGCCCCTACGAGCAGTACTTC
CASSLDSLSGPYEQYF
>TRBJ2-2|TRBV20-1|-|TRBD2|15
TGCAGTGCTAGAGATAGCGGGAGTGGGTCCGGGGAGCTGTTTTTT
CSARDSGSGSGELFF
>TRBJ2-6|TRBV7-2|once|-|15
TGTGCCAGCAGCTTTTTAGTCTCTGGGGCCAACGTCCTGACTTTC
CASSFLVSGANVLTF
>TRBJ2-3|TRBV15|-|-|14
TGTGCCACCAGCAGAGCAACGCAGTGGGATGCGCAGTATTTT
CATSRATQWDAQYF
>TRBJ2-7|TRBV20-1|many|-|12
TGCAGTGCGGGCGGTGCAGTAGGCGAGCAGTACTTC
CSAGGAVGEQYF